This T cell receptor beta chain was sequenced in a study of T cell clonotyping in hematopoietic cell transplantation. Points from the study as a whole: Few recipient clonotypes overlapped donors; over 95% were de novo at given depth.

TCRdb's table, derived via immunoSEQ multiplex PCR, lists solely in-frame clones and lacks some. Counted here are 6,500 to 8,000 clones, 70% to 90% occurring once; the ten biggest clones make up 3.6%. As concerns this clone: Its antigen remains unknown.

The time point denotes: recipient sample about 28 days before transplant, after cytoreduction. This TCR derives from a man aged 25-40 years with acute myeloid leukemia. Some clones in this sample may be carry-over from other donors' samples. The sequencing used peripheral blood mononuclear cells, collected before stem cell transplant.

DNA of the CDR3: TGTGCCAGCAACCCGACTAGCGGGAGACCCGGGGAGCTGTTTTTT. It specifies CASNPTSGRPGELFF. The chain uses TRBV9 and TRBJ2-2, with TRBD2 matching over 12 bases. V was clipped by 6 bases and J by 6 bases; unmatched bases: 6. Germline V gives CDR1 SGDLS, CDR2 YYNGEE. This CDR3 is 15 amino acids long. Full variable domain (remainder filled in from reference TRBV9 and TRBJ2-2): DSGVTQTPKHLITATGQRVTLRCSPRSGDLSVYWYQQSLDQGLQFLIQYYNGEERAKGNILERFSAQQFPDLHSELNLSSLELGDSALYFCASNPTSGRPGELFFGEGSRLTVL.